This T cell receptor (beta chain) is drawn from a study of cytomegalovirus exposure and HLA in healthy donors. Study-wide points: Rare sequences made up most TCRs, while some public TCRs were found in many donors.

J lost 2 bases, V lost 6 bases, and 12 bases had no gene match. The CDR3 loop spans 16 amino acids. The germline CDR1 and CDR2 sequences are SGHRS and YFSETQ. As to this clone: The antigen remains unidentified.

Researchers ran the PCR with 60 Vbeta and 13 Jbeta primers. The protocol was immunoSEQ multiplex PCR, while the TCRdb copy is restricted to in-frame clones and leaves out a portion. Found here are some 150,000 clones, 70% to 80% of them singletons; the top ten hold 3.5%. The sequence came from a human donor in good health. The chain carries TRBV5-1 and TRBJ2-3; 7 bases fit TRBD2. Sequencing input: PBMCs. CDR3 amino acids: CASNLGLAEFTDTQYF. The CDR3 DNA sequence: TGCGCCAGCAACCTGGGGCTAGCGGAGTTCACAGATACGCAGTATTTT.